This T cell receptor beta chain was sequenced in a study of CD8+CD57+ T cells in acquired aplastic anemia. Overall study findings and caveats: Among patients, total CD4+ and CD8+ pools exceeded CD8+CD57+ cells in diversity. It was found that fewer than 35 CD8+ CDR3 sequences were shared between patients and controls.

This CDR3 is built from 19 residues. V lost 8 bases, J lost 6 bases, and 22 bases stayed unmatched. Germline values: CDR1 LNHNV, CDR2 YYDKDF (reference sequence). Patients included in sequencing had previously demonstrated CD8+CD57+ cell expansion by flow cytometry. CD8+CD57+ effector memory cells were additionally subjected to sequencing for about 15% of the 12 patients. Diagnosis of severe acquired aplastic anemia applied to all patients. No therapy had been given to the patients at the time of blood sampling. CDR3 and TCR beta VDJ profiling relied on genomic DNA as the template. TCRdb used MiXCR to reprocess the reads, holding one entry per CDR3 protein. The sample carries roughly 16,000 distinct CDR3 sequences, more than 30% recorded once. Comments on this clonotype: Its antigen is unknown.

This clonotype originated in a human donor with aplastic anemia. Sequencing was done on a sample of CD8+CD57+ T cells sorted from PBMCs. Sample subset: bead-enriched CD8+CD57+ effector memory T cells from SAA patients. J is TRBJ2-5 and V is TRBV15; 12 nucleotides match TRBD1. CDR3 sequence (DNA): TGTGCCACCGGTCCCGGGACAGGGGGCGGATGGCCGAACAAAAAGACCCAGTACTTC. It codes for CATGPGTGGGWPNKKTQYF.